A single T cell receptor (beta chain) is shown here with its context. The clone's antigen remains unknown. No base-level quality is on record; no much larger clone is a single base apart. The record originates from a study of shared clonotypes between healthy human individuals (dated by TCRdb to about 2020). In terms of the full investigation: The cohort included a few men and a couple of women between 18 and 49 years of age. Different laboratories and diverse techniques were used to prepare libraries and sequence TCR repertoires, to increase sequencing depth and limit assay-specific biases. Leukapheresis yielded between about 0.94 and 8.9 billion PBMCs per donor. The study deeply sequenced blood TCR repertoires of about 5 healthy adults to estimate repertoire size and the extent of clonotype sharing between individuals.

For CDR1 and CDR2, the germline V gene lists MNHEY and SVGAGI. From cysteine to phenylalanine, the CDR3 is 15 amino acids long. Just CDR3 DNA is preserved here, 45 bases in frame from base 1. V loses 2 bases at its end and J loses 4 bases; junction bases beyond the gene matches: 5. Using the deep immunoSEQ assay, TCR CDR3 regions were amplified from genomic DNA by multiplex PCR. Extracted genomic DNA from each cell subset was distributed evenly across all wells of several immunoSEQ 96-well plates, and each plate was treated as a replicate. For unsorted PBMC, approximately 0.3 ug genomic DNA, equal to approximately 30,000 T cell genomes, was loaded into each replicate PCR. Ten immunoSEQ deep assay plates were used to sequence unsorted PBMC genomic DNA. Purified libraries were measured with a Qubit 3.0 fluorometer, size-checked on a Bioanalyzer 2100, and measured again with the KAPA Library Quantification kit. Every immunoSEQ 96-well plate was sequenced on a dedicated single-read 150-cycle Illumina NextSeq 550 flow cell. The authors processed their data as follows. The immunoSEQ output contained only junctional sequences without quality scores, so filtering could not match that applied to full-length reads. To assign V/J genes and CDR3, sequences were annotated against IMGT germline references using PyIR, a Python wrapper for IgBLAST v1.9. Reads with weak V/J assignments (E-value above 1e-6), missing CDR3, stop codons, out-of-frame junctions, or ambiguous translated residues were removed. V3J clonotypes were defined as sequences sharing an identical inferred V gene, J gene, and CDR3 amino acid sequence. The percentage overlap between two repertoires was calculated by dividing the number of shared unique clonotypes by the size of the smaller repertoire. Repertoire richness was assessed with RTK rarefaction, the Chao1 estimator, and Recon v2.1 estimates of unobserved clonotypes. TCRdb stores this immuneACCESS table with in-frame sequences only. Part of the clones is absent; in the studies checked, under half of the shortfall reflects unresolved V genes, and no reason is known for the rest. V and J calls and clone size come straight from that table; D and trimming were deduced from the DNA. Across this sample there are about 500,000 clones, with approximately 80% seen only once. The ten most abundant clones make up around 11% of the sample.

The donors were healthy, HIV-negative adults with no recently reported acute infections or vaccinations. All donors were Caucasian adults living in Nashville, Tennessee, USA. For unsorted samples, about 87 million PBMCs were counted, and genomic DNA was extracted using the QIAamp DNA Blood Mini kit. After blood collection by leukapheresis, PBMCs were isolated using Ficoll-Histopaque density gradient centrifugation and then cryopreserved in the vapor phase of liquid nitrogen. Findings and caveats that apply to the study as a whole: Sampling was restricted to blood, and TCR repertoires in tissues likely differ from the TCR repertoires found in blood. Pairwise subsampling indicated that sequencing depth was expected to affect the degree of clonotype sharing among donors. The genetic and exposure-history diversity represented was limited by the small number of donors.

Sample: PBMCs. This clonotype was obtained from a woman in her 40s in good health. Some clones in this sample may be carry-over from other donors' samples. Recombination joined TRBV6-5 with TRBJ1-3; 7 junctional bases match TRBD1. The CDR3 here reads CASSYQTGLGNTIYF. The base sequence is TGTGCCAGCAGTTACCAGACAGGGCTGGGAAACACCATATATTTT.